This T cell receptor beta chain appears in the sequencing data of a study of T cells after somatic rescue of genetic block. This clone appeared a single time. The method was immunoSEQ multiplex PCR; TCRdb's version includes in-frame clones alone and lacks a portion of them. The sample records over 95,000 clones, about 89% being singletons. The CDR3 contains 17 residues. Germline lookup yields CDR1 SGHTA and CDR2 FQGNSA. J gave up 5 bases and V 0 bases, and 8 bases lay outside the gene matches. The chain uses TRBV7-2 and TRBJ1-5, with 9 bases fitting TRBD1. The clonotype comes from a woman aged 18-29 years. Sequenced: peripheral blood mononuclear cells (PBMCs). The CDR3, as DNA: TGTGCCAGCAGCTTAGCGCGCGGACAGGGGAATGATCAGCCCCAGCATTTT. Protein product: CASSLARGQGNDQPQHF.